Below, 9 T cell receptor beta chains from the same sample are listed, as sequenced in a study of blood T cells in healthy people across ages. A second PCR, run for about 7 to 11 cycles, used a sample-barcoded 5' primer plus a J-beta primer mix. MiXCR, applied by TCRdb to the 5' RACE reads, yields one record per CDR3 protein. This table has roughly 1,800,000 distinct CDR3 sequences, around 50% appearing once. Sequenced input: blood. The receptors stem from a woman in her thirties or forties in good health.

CDR3: CASSLYRAQEQYF. The CDR3 nucleotides read TGTGCCAGCAGCTTATACAGGGCGCAAGAGCAGTACTTC. The V gene is TRBV7-2, the J gene TRBJ2-7; tentatively, D is TRBD1 (6 bases). The germline gives CDR1 SGHTA, CDR2 FQGNSA. Trimming pared 2 bases from V and 7 bases from J, leaving 12 bases between. CDR3 length: 13 amino acids.

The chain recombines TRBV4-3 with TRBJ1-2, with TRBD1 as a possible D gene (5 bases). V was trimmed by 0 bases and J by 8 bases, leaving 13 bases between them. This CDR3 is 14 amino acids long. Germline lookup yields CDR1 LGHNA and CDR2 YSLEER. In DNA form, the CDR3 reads TGCGCCAGCAGCCAAGAACCAGGGATGGGGGGCTACACCTTC. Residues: CASSQEPGMGGYTF.

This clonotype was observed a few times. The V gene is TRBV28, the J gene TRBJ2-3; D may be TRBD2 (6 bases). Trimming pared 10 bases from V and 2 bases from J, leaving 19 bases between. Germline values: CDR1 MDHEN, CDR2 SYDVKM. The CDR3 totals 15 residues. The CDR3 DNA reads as TGTGCCACCTGTTACGGGGGTACCACCACAGATACGCAGTATTTT. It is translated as CATCYGGTTTDTQYF.

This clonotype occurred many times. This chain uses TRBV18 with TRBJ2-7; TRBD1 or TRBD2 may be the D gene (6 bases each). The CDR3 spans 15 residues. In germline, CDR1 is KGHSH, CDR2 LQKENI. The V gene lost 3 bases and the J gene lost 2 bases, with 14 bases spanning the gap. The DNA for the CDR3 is TGTGCCAGCTCACCGGGGGGCGAGGGGGCCTACGAGCAGTACTTC. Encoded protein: CASSPGGEGAYEQYF.

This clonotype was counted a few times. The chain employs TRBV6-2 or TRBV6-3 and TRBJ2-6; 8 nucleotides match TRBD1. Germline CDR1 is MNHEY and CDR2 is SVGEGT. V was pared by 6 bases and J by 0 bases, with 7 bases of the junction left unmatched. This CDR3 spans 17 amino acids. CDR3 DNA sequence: TGTGCCAGCAGCCTAGACAGGGGAAACTCTGGGGCCAACGTCCTGACTTTC. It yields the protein CASSLDRGNSGANVLTF.

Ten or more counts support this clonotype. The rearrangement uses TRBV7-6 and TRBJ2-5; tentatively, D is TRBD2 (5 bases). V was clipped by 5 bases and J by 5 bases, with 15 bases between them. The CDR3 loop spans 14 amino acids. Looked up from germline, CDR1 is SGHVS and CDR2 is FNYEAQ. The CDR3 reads CASSPRIGGETQYF. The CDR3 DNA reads TGTGCCAGCAGCCCCCGTATAGGCGGGGAGACCCAGTACTTC.

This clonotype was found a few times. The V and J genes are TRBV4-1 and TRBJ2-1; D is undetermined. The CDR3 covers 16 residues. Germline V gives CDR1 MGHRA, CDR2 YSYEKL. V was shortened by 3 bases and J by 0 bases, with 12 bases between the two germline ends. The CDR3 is CASSQPGPGSYNEQFF. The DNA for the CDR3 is TGCGCCAGCAGCCAGCCCGGGCCCGGCTCCTACAATGAGCAGTTCTTC.

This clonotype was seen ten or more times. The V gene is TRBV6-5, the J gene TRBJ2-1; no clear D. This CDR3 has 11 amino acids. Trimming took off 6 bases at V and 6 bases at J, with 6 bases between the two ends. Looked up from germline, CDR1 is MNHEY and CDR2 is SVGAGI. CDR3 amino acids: CASSRLNEQFF. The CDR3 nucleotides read TGTGCCAGCAGCCGCCTCAATGAGCAGTTCTTC.

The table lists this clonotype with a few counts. CDR3 DNA: TGTGCCAGCAGCTTGCTACAGGGCCTAGATACGCAGTATTTT. This gives the protein CASSLLQGLDTQYF. The V and J genes are TRBV5-5 and TRBJ2-3; a possible D gene is TRBD1 (6 bases). CDR3 length equals 14 residues. Germline CDR1 is SGHKS and CDR2 is YYEKEE (reference sequence). The germline V and J ends were trimmed by 1 base and 5 bases, with 11 bases remaining between them.